The 17 T cell receptor beta chains below all came from one sample that was sequenced in a study of beta chain features in type 1 diabetes. Expressed TCRB transcripts were sequenced, since all the RNA that had been isolated was reverse transcribed. Profiled with immunoSEQ multiplex PCR; TCRdb holds only in-frame clones, not every one. The sample holds 500,000 to 700,000 clones, roughly 16% seen once. The specimen was naive CD4+ T cells from blood. The receptors were sampled from a man younger than 35 in good health.

This clone appeared a few times. The CDR3 region is CASSGLIGEMASNQPQHF. The CDR3 region has the DNA TGTGCCAGCAGTGGTTTGATCGGGGAAATGGCAAGCAATCAGCCCCAGCATTTT. The chain uses TRBV6-1 and TRBJ1-5, with D hard to call. Trimming pared 4 bases from V and 1 base from J, leaving 20 bases between. This CDR3 has 18 residues. Germline CDR1 reads MNHNS; CDR2 reads SASEGT.

The sample holds a few counts of this clone. The V gene is TRBV4-2, the J gene TRBJ1-4, with TRBD1 matching 12 bases. The CDR3 extends over 18 amino acids. CDR1 is LGHNA, CDR2 YNFKEQ, per germline. The trim removed 2 bases at V and 4 bases at J, leaving 8 bases unmatched. The CDR3 here is CASSQWEGQGAVNEKLFF. The CDR3, as DNA: TGTGCCAGCAGCCAATGGGAGGGACAGGGGGCTGTTAATGAAAAACTGTTTTTT.

This clone showed up just a few times. V is TRBV4-2 and J is TRBJ2-3, with 7 bases identical to TRBD2. After removal of 4 bases from V and 1 base from J, the junction contained 5 bases not matched to a gene. Germline loops: CDR1 LGHNA, CDR2 YNFKEQ. This CDR3 region has 15 residues. The CDR3 protein is CASSLGGTGTDTQYF. CDR3 DNA sequence: TGTGCCAGCAGCCTGGGGGGGACGGGCACAGATACGCAGTATTTT.

This clone has just a few counts. V is TRBV4-1 and J is TRBJ2-5; D possibly corresponds to TRBD1 (6 bases). The V gene's germline CDR1 is MGHRA and CDR2 YSYEKL. V lost 3 bases to trimming and J lost 4 bases, with 12 bases between them. The CDR3 consists of 14 residues. CDR3 DNA: TGCGCCAGCAGCCACCGCACAGGGTTAGAGACCCAGTACTTC. Amino acids: CASSHRTGLETQYF.

The chain has TRBV2 and TRBJ2-1, with D possibly being TRBD1 (6 bases). CDR3 length equals 13 residues. The germline gives CDR1 SNHLY, CDR2 FYNNEI. Trimming took off 6 bases at V and 4 bases at J, with 10 bases between the two ends. CDR3 sequence: CASRGGQYNEQFF. The DNA of the CDR3 is TGTGCCAGCAGGGGTGGACAGTACAATGAGCAGTTCTTC.

This clone has only a few counts. The rearrangement uses TRBV28 and TRBJ1-4, with a possible D match to TRBD1 (6 bases). The CDR3 sequence is 15 residues long. From germline, CDR1 is MDHEN and CDR2 SYDVKM. V lost 5 bases and J 0 bases, leaving 10 bases between the germline ends. CDR3 protein: CASSIPGATNEKLFF. CDR3 in DNA: TGTGCCAGCAGTATCCCAGGGGCAACTAATGAAAAACTGTTTTTT.

The chain couples TRBV11-2 to TRBJ1-6; D is unclear. CDR3 length: 14 amino acids. V lost 1 base to trimming and J lost 9 bases, with 10 bases between them. Germline values: CDR1 SGHAT, CDR2 FQNNGV. Here the CDR3 reads CASSLGEWGSPLHF. CDR3 nucleotide sequence: TGTGCCAGCAGCTTAGGGGAATGGGGTTCACCCCTCCACTTT.

The rearrangement uses TRBV7-8 and TRBJ1-5; D unresolved. Looked up from germline, CDR1 is SGHVS and CDR2 is FQNEAQ. The CDR3 extends over 14 amino acids. Deletions cut 1 base from V and 3 bases from J, with 7 bases between. The CDR3 here is CASSLVVNNQPQHF. As DNA, the CDR3 is TGTGCCAGCAGCTTAGTCGTTAACAATCAGCCCCAGCATTTT.

This clone was seen more than once but under ten times. This chain uses TRBV11-2 with TRBJ2-3, with 7 bases fitting TRBD1. The J segment lost 3 bases and the V segment lost 9 bases, leaving 12 bases of the junction unmatched. Looked up from germline, CDR1 is SGHAT and CDR2 is FQNNGV. CDR3 length: 15 amino acids. CDR3 DNA: TGTGCCAGTACAGAACAGGGGAGTTTTACAGATACGCAGTATTTT. Its translation is CASTEQGSFTDTQYF.

This clone was seen more than once but under ten times. The chain is built from TRBV5-5 and TRBJ2-1; D possibly corresponds to TRBD1 (6 bases). Germline V gene data show CDR1 as SGHKS and CDR2 as YYEKEE (reference sequence). This CDR3 contains 15 residues. Trimming cost V 6 bases and J 0 bases, with 13 bases left between them. CDR3 DNA: TGTGCCAGCATCCCGAGGGGGACCTCCTACAATGAGCAGTTCTTC. This translates into CASIPRGTSYNEQFF.

The chain recombines TRBV9 with TRBJ2-7; D gene unclear. Per germline, CDR1 SGDLS and CDR2 YYNGEE. V was trimmed by 4 bases and J by 6 bases, leaving 14 bases between them. This CDR3 spans 13 amino acids. DNA for the CDR3: TGTGCCAGCAGCCCCTCGGACCGTTCCGAGCAGTACTTC. It encodes CASSPSDRSEQYF.

J is TRBJ2-3 and V is TRBV11-2; 7 bases agree with TRBD1. CDR3 size: 15 residues. J lost 5 bases, V lost 1 base, and 6 bases had no gene match. Looked up from germline, CDR1 is SGHAT and CDR2 is FQNNGV. DNA of the CDR3: TGTGCCAGCAGCTTAGGTCAGGGGGAAATAGATACGCAGTATTTT. Protein sequence: CASSLGQGEIDTQYF. Together with reference TRBV11-2 and TRBJ2-3, the CDR3 gives the full variable domain: EAGVAQSPRYKIIEKRQSVAFWCNPISGHATLYWYQQILGQGPKLLIQFQNNGVVDDSQLPKDRFSAERLKGVDSTLKIQPAKLEDSAVYLCASSLGQGEIDTQYFGPGTRLTVL.

V and J are TRBV7-9 and TRBJ2-5; 12 bases are a match to TRBD2. The J call may not be correct, given that the DNA end is closer to TRBJ2-7. Germline CDR1 is SEHNR and CDR2 is FQNEAQ (reference sequence). The CDR3 consists of 17 residues. This CDR3 reads CASSLSLASGRADEQYF. The CDR3 nucleotides are TGTGCCAGCAGCTTATCGCTAGCTAGCGGGAGGGCCGACGAGCAGTACTTC.

This clone occurred a few times. The chain has TRBV19 and TRBJ1-5, with D maybe TRBD1 (5 bases). The CDR3 has 15 residues. Trimming left V 1 base short and J 1 base short, with 8 bases between. Germline values: CDR1 LNHDA, CDR2 SQIVND (reference sequence). CDR3 nucleotides: TGTGCCAGTAGTATAGCGGGACCCAGCAATCAGCCCCAGCATTTT. It codes for CASSIAGPSNQPQHF.

The V gene is TRBV7-2, the J gene TRBJ2-1; 8 bases are a match to TRBD1. In germline, CDR1 is SGHTA, CDR2 FQGNSA. The CDR3 is 16 amino acids. V was clipped by 5 bases and J by 7 bases; unmatched bases: 13. Written as DNA, the CDR3 is TGTGCCAGCAGCCCGAGCTCTTGGACAGGGAGGAATGAGCAGTTCTTC. This gives the protein CASSPSSWTGRNEQFF.

The chain joins TRBV11-3 to TRBJ1-1, with TRBD1 as a possible D gene (5 bases). V was clipped by 5 bases and J by 3 bases, with 16 bases between them. CDR1 is SGHNT and CDR2 is YENEEA in the germline V gene. The CDR3 covers 15 residues. This chain's CDR3 is CASSVAGKTHTEAFF. The CDR3 coding sequence is TGTGCCAGCAGCGTCGCAGGGAAAACGCACACTGAAGCTTTCTTT. Looking up the rest from reference TRBV11-3 and TRBJ1-1 gives the full variable domain: EAGVVQSPRYKIIEKKQPVAFWCNPISGHNTLYWYLQNLGQGPELLIRYENEEAVDDSQLPKDRFSAERLKGVDSTLKIQPAELGDSAVYLCASSVAGKTHTEAFFGQGTRLTVV.

The chain couples TRBV27 to TRBJ2-7, with TRBD1 matching 7 bases. The germline gives CDR1 MNHEY, CDR2 SMNVEV (reference sequence). V trimming: 3 bases; J trimming: 3 bases; junction bases outside the gene matches: 8. This CDR3 comprises 15 residues. The CDR3 DNA sequence: TGTGCCAGCAGTTTCCGGTGGACAGGTAGCTACGAGCAGTACTTC. Protein: CASSFRWTGSYEQYF.